This T cell receptor (beta chain) came from a study of shared clonotypes between healthy human individuals. J was trimmed by 8 bases and V by 7 bases; bases with no gene match: 12. The germline CDR1 and CDR2 sequences are MDHEN and SYDVKM. This CDR3 contains 15 residues. Sequencing was performed with immunoSEQ multiplex PCR; in TCRdb, only in-frame clones are kept and a portion is missing. The table lists about 770,000 clones, approximately 77% of them singletons. This sequence was found in a woman younger than 45 in good health. The chain carries TRBV28 and TRBJ2-1; 9 bases align to TRBD2. Specimen: memory CD4+ T cells sorted from blood. Regarding subset: CD45RA-negative fraction. The CDR3, as DNA: TGTGCCAGCACCCCGACTAGCGGAGCAGGGTATGAGCAGTTCTTC. Translated: CASTPTSGAGYEQFF.